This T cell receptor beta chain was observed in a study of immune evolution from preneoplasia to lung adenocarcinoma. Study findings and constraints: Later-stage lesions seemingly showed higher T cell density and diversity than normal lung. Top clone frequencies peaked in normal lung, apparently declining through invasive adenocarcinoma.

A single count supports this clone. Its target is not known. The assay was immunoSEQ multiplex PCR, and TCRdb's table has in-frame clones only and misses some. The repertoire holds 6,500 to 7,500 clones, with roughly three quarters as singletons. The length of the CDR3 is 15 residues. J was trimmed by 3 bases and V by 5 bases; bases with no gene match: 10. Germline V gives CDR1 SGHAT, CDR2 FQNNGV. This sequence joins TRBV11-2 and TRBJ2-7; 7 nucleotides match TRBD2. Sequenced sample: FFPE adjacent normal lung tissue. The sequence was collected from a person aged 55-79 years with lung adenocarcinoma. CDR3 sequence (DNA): TGTGCCAGCAGCCCGTTGTGGAGCGGGAACTACGAGCAGTACTTC. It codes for CASSPLWSGNYEQYF.